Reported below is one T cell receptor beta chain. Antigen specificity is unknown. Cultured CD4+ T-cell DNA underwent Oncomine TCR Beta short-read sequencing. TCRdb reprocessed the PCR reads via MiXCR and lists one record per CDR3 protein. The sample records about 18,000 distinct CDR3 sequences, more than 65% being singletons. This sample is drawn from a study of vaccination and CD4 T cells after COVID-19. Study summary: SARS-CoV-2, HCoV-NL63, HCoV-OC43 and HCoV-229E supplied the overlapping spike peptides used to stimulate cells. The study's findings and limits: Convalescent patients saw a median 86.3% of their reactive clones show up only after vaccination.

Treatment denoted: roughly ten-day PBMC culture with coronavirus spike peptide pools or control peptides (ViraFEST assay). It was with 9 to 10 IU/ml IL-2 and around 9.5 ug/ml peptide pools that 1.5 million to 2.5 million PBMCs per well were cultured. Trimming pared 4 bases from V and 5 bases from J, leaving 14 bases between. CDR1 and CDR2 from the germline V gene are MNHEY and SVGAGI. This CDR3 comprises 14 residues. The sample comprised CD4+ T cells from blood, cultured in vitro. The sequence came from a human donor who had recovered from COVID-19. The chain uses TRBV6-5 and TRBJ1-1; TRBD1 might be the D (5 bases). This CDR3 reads CASSSRGIGTEAFF. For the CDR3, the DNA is TGTGCCAGCAGTTCAAGGGGTATAGGGACTGAAGCTTTCTTT.